The 10 T cell receptor beta chains listed next were all sequenced from one sample in a study of cytomegalovirus exposure and HLA in healthy donors. Generated by immunoSEQ multiplex PCR, the TCRdb table keeps only in-frame clones and is missing some. The sample has roughly 180,000 clones; about 89% are singletons. Sequencing used PBMCs. All receptors come from a man aged 25 to 40 in good health and CMV-seropositive.

This CDR3 reads CASSSTANGNGEQYF. DNA of the CDR3: TGTGCCAGCAGCTCAACCGCGAACGGGAATGGCGAGCAGTACTTC. The genes are TRBV7-3 and TRBJ2-7; D perhaps matches TRBD2 (5 bases). CDR3 length equals 15 residues. The germline gives CDR1 SGHTA, CDR2 FQGTGA. V lost 4 bases and J 6 bases, leaving 19 bases between the germline ends.

The J gene is TRBJ2-7, the V gene TRBV2; the match to TRBD2 covers 11 bases. The CDR3 totals 13 residues. Germline-derived CDR1 and CDR2 are SNHLY and FYNNEI. J gave up 5 bases and V 6 bases, and 3 bases lay outside the gene matches. As DNA, the CDR3 is TGTGCCAGCAGACTAGCGGGAGTCCACGAGCAGTACTTC. Protein: CASRLAGVHEQYF.

This chain links TRBV7-3 with TRBJ1-1, with D maybe TRBD1 (6 bases). Trimming pared 1 base from V and 4 bases from J, leaving 16 bases between. The CDR3 has 16 amino acids. CDR1 is SGHTA, CDR2 FQGTGA, per germline. Written as DNA, the CDR3 is TGTGCCAGCAGCTTAAGAATGGCCGAGACAGGCACTGAAGCTTTCTTT. Amino acid sequence: CASSLRMAETGTEAFF.

This chain links TRBV28 with TRBJ2-7; D gene unclear. V lost 7 bases, J lost 0 bases, and 13 bases lay in between. Germline V gene sequence: CDR1 MDHEN, CDR2 SYDVKM. The CDR3 loop spans 14 amino acids. The CDR3 nucleotides read TGTGCCAGCATCCTCCATACAGACTCCTACGAGCAGTACTTC. This codes for CASILHTDSYEQYF.

The chain has TRBV5-1 and TRBJ2-7; 8 bases fit TRBD2. CDR3 length: 15 residues. Per germline, CDR1 SGHRS and CDR2 YFSETQ. V lost 7 bases and J lost 3; bases outside the gene matches: 12. CDR3 bases: TGCGCCAGCGGCCTATCGAGCGGGAGCAACTACGAGCAGTACTTC. Its translation is CASGLSSGSNYEQYF.

V gene TRBV11-2 combines with J gene TRBJ2-7; TRBD2 is a possible D gene (6 bases). V was clipped by 3 bases and J by 4 bases, with 7 bases between them. This CDR3 is 12 amino acids long. Per germline, CDR1 SGHAT and CDR2 FQNNGV. Here the CDR3 DNA reads TGTGCCAGCAGCTTCGGGGGTTACGAGCAGTACTTC. It codes for CASSFGGYEQYF.

The CDR3 DNA reads as TGTGCCAGCAGTATGGAGACCCAGTACTTC. Translated: CASSMETQYF. The V gene is TRBV2, the J gene TRBJ2-5; D is uncertain. The germline V gene has CDR1 SNHLY and CDR2 FYNNEI. This CDR3 contains 10 residues. Trimming shortened V by 5 bases and J by 5 bases, and 3 bases separated the two germline ends.

The V and J genes are TRBV2 and TRBJ1-3; D unresolved. V shed 6 bases and J shed 0 bases, with 9 bases lying between them. CDR3 length: 14 residues. Germline CDR1 is SNHLY and CDR2 is FYNNEI. The CDR3, as DNA: TGTGCCAGCAGCAAGGGTCTCTCTGGAAACACCATATATTTT. Its translation: CASSKGLSGNTIYF.

The chain combines TRBV6-1 with TRBJ1-5, with D maybe TRBD1 (5 bases). The CDR3 is 14 amino acids. Trimming shortened V by 8 bases and J by 0 bases, and 11 bases separated the two germline ends. CDR1 MNHNS and CDR2 SASEGT come from the germline V gene. The chain's CDR3 is CASASGYSNQPQHF. DNA of the CDR3: TGTGCCAGCGCCTCAGGGTATAGCAATCAGCCCCAGCATTTT.

The chain is built from TRBV5-1 and TRBJ2-7; TRBD2 matches 9 bases. V trimming: 2 bases; J trimming: 6 bases; junction bases outside the gene matches: 6. This CDR3 contains 14 residues. Germline assignment: CDR1 SGHRS and CDR2 YFSETQ. The CDR3 region is CASSFPGTSTEQYF. The CDR3 coding sequence is TGCGCCAGCAGCTTCCCCGGGACTAGCACCGAGCAGTACTTC. Full variable domain (remainder filled in from reference TRBV5-1 and TRBJ2-7): KAGVTQTPRYLIKTRGQQVTLSCSPISGHRSVSWYQQTPGQGLQFLFEYFSETQRNKGNFPGRFSGRQFSNSRSEMNVSTLELGDSALYLCASSFPGTSTEQYFGPGTRLTVT.